The next 14 T cell receptor beta chains were all read from a single sample in a study of blood T cell repertoires in COVID-19. Generated by immunoSEQ multiplex PCR, the TCRdb table keeps only in-frame clones and is missing some. The sample shows over 110,000 clones, about 91% of them seen only once. The sample comprised peripheral blood. These receptors came from a human donor in a cohort sampled during active COVID-19.

This clone was picked up a small number of times. This chain links TRBV4-1 with TRBJ1-5, with 7 bases that match TRBD1. V shed 2 bases and J 2 bases; nucleotides not matched to a gene: 3. CDR3 length: 15 residues. Germline V gene lookup returns CDR1 MGHRA and CDR2 YSYEKL. CDR3 nucleotides: TGCGCCAGCAGCCAACGACAGGGTGGCAATCAGCCCCAGCATTTT. Its protein product is CASSQRQGGNQPQHF.

The J gene is TRBJ1-2, the V gene TRBV10-3, with D unclear. This CDR3 is 15 amino acids long. Trimming removed 0 bases at V and 8 bases at J, with 16 bases between. Germline V gives CDR1 ENHRY, CDR2 SYGVKD. The CDR3 DNA sequence: TGTGCCATCAGTGAGTCGACGAGGGCAGCCGAGGGCTACACCTTC. Protein: CAISESTRAAEGYTF.

The CDR3 is CASIRDRYSNQPQHF. CDR3 in DNA: TGTGCCAGCATAAGAGACAGGTATAGCAATCAGCCCCAGCATTTT. V usage is TRBV2 and J usage is TRBJ1-5, with D tentatively TRBD1 (6 bases). The CDR3 is 15 residues long. Per germline, CDR1 SNHLY and CDR2 FYNNEI. V gave up 7 bases and J gave up 0 bases, with 13 bases separating them.

The chain combines TRBV6-5 with TRBJ2-2; D not certain. The germline V gene has CDR1 MNHEY and CDR2 SVGAGI. The V and J ends lost 3 bases and 2 bases respectively, with 7 bases between them. This CDR3 has 14 residues. Here the CDR3 reads CASSYDINTGELFF. CDR3 sequence (DNA): TGTGCCAGCAGTTATGACATTAACACCGGGGAGCTGTTTTTT.

The CDR3 reads CAISVDSSSNSPLHF. The CDR3 DNA reads as TGTGCCATCAGTGTGGACAGTTCCAGTAATTCACCCCTCCACTTT. The rearrangement uses TRBV10-3 and TRBJ1-6, with D maybe TRBD1 (6 bases). Trimming took 4 bases from V and 6 from J, leaving 13 bases between them. The CDR3 runs to 15 residues. In germline, CDR1 is ENHRY, CDR2 SYGVKD.

V is TRBV7-2 and J is TRBJ2-1, with TRBD2 matching over 14 bases. The V gene end was trimmed by 4 bases and the J gene end by 4 bases; junction bases not matched to a gene: 9. CDR1 and CDR2 from the germline V gene are SGHTA and FQGNSA. This CDR3 is built from 18 residues. The CDR3: CASSSPGLAGGSYNEQFF. The CDR3 DNA sequence: TGTGCCAGCAGCTCTCCCGGACTAGCGGGGGGCTCTTACAATGAGCAGTTCTTC.

The chain combines TRBV6-5 with TRBJ1-2; no clear D. Germline-derived CDR1 and CDR2 are MNHEY and SVGAGI. This CDR3 has 14 residues. V was cut by 7 bases and J by 9 bases, with 21 bases left in between. CDR3 amino acids: CASNRADRDGSYTF. CDR3 in DNA: TGTGCCAGCAACCGTGCCGACCGGGATGGGAGCTACACCTTC.

V usage is TRBV10-3 and J usage is TRBJ1-5; perhaps TRBD1 as D (5 bases). The CDR3 runs 15 residues. V lost 0 bases to trimming and J lost 4 bases, with 10 bases between them. Germline V CDR1 and CDR2: ENHRY, SYGVKD. The chain's CDR3 is CAISESYSGNQPQHF. The CDR3 DNA follows: TGTGCCATCAGTGAGTCATATTCAGGGAATCAGCCCCAGCATTTT.

The J gene is TRBJ2-3, the V gene TRBV2, with TRBD2 identical over 9 bases. The CDR3 totals 16 residues. The germline gives CDR1 SNHLY, CDR2 FYNNEI. V gave up 5 bases and J gave up 1 base; unmatched junction bases: 7. The CDR3 DNA sequence: TGTGCCAGCAGTTACTTATCTAGCGGGGGCACAGATACGCAGTATTTT. Translation gives CASSYLSSGGTDTQYF.

This chain uses TRBV6-2 or TRBV6-3 with TRBJ2-5; TRBD2 matches at 12 bases. The CDR3 consists of 18 residues. The trim removed 2 bases at V and 2 bases at J, leaving 9 bases unmatched. Looked up from germline, CDR1 is MNHEY and CDR2 is SVGEGT. The CDR3 nucleotides are TGTGCCAGCAGTTACCCGACTAGCGGGGGCCTCAGACAAGAGACCCAGTACTTC. It codes for CASSYPTSGGLRQETQYF.

The J gene is TRBJ2-5, the V gene TRBV2; 11 nucleotides align to TRBD2. The length of the CDR3 is 17 residues. V was pared by 1 base and J by 1 base, with 5 bases of the junction left unmatched. Looked up from germline, CDR1 is SNHLY and CDR2 is FYNNEI. CDR3 nucleotide sequence: TGTGCCAGCAGTGAAGGGCCTAGCGGGGGGCTCCAAGAGACCCAGTACTTC. Translated, it gives CASSEGPSGGLQETQYF. The full variable domain, its missing parts supplied by reference TRBV2 and TRBJ2-5, is EPEVTQTPSHQVTQMGQEVILRCVPISNHLYFYWYRQILGQKVEFLVSFYNNEISEKSEIFDDQFSVERPDGSNFTLKIRSTKLEDSAMYFCASSEGPSGGLQETQYFGPGTRLLVL.

This clone occurred once. The chain combines TRBV5-1 with TRBJ2-5; 9 bases are shared with TRBD2. J was trimmed by 4 bases and V by 3 bases; bases with no gene match: 10. The CDR3 is made up of 16 amino acids. CDR1 and CDR2 (germline): SGHRS, YFSETQ. The CDR3 DNA follows: TGCGCCAGCAGCTCCCCTAGCGGGACCCCCGGAGAGACCCAGTACTTC. Its protein product is CASSSPSGTPGETQYF.

The genes are TRBV11-3 and TRBJ2-1; 9 nucleotides align to TRBD1. V shed 5 bases and J 9 bases; nucleotides not matched to a gene: 11. Germline lookup yields CDR1 SGHNT and CDR2 YENEEA. This CDR3 is 15 amino acids long. This chain's CDR3 is CASSRGGQGKGEQFF. The DNA for the CDR3 is TGTGCCAGCAGCCGAGGGGGACAGGGTAAAGGTGAGCAGTTCTTC.

A note on this clone: Other DNA variants within this sample encode the same CDR3. The chain recombines TRBV3-1 (or the pseudogene TRBV3-2) with TRBJ2-1; 9 nucleotides agree with TRBD2. Germline trimming cut 4 bases from V and 4 bases from J; bases unmatched to any gene: 2. The length of the CDR3 is 14 residues. Germline values: CDR1 LGHDT, CDR2 YNNKEL (reference sequence). The DNA for the CDR3 is TGTGCCAGCAGCCGCGGGGGGGCATACAATGAGCAGTTCTTC. It encodes CASSRGGAYNEQFF.